The clone carrying this T cell receptor (beta chain) was picked up many times. No antigen is known for it. The DNA ends 3 residues before the CDR3 does, and the rest of the CDR3 is filled in from the germline J gene. The CDR3 extends over 15 amino acids. Trimming stripped 5 bases from V and 5 bases from J, with 18 bases between. Germline V gene data show CDR1 as ENHRY and CDR2 as SYGVKD. The data are from a study of T cell clonality in common variable immunodeficiency. The study's findings and limits: Repertoire-complication correlations in CVID were limited by patient heterogeneity. Reportedly, TCR beta sequences from common variable immunodeficiency showed fewer deletions and N-nucleotide insertions. Compared with controls, CVID subjects had fewer shared TCRbeta clones.

Produced via immunoSEQ multiplex PCR; TCRdb's table is partial and in-frame only. The sample was found to contain 25,000 to 35,000 clones, and every one recurs. The source is a person between 18 and 75 years old in good health. The rearrangement uses TRBV10-3 and TRBJ1-1, with D possibly TRBD1 on 6 matching bases. Sequencing was performed on peripheral blood mononuclear cells. The CDR3 bases that were read are TGTGCCATCAGTTCTCTAGACGACAGGCGGACTGAA. This sequence encodes CAISSLDDRRTE. In full, the CDR3 is CAISSLDDRRTEAFF.